What follows are 29 T cell receptor beta chains derived from one specimen sequenced in a study of OX40 agonist ivuxolimab in advanced cancers. Profiled with immunoSEQ multiplex PCR; TCRdb holds only in-frame clones, not every one. The sample holds around 40,000 clones, 80% seen once. The sample was CD4+ or CD8+ T cells sorted from blood, taken in a trial of the OX40 agonist ivuxolimab. The receptors stem from an adult with an advanced solid tumor such as melanoma, head and neck, liver or kidney cancer.

The J gene is TRBJ1-2, the V gene TRBV6-1; TRBD1 aligns across 8 bases. The V gene end was trimmed by 6 bases and the J gene end by 5 bases; junction bases not matched to a gene: 2. The germline gives CDR1 MNHNS, CDR2 SASEGT. CDR3 length equals 12 residues. The DNA of the CDR3 is TGTGCCAGCAGACAGGGGGTTTATGGCTACACCTTC. Residues: CASRQGVYGYTF.

The chain combines TRBV5-1 with TRBJ2-4; 7 bases match TRBD1. The CDR3 runs to 14 residues. V shed 4 bases, J shed 8 bases, and the junction held 9 bases outside the gene matches. Germline V CDR1 and CDR2: SGHRS, YFSETQ. This CDR3 is CASSASGGTDIQYF. CDR3 DNA: TGCGCCAGCAGCGCCTCAGGGGGTACTGACATTCAGTACTTC.

This chain connects TRBV2 to TRBJ2-4; perhaps TRBD1 as D (6 bases). The CDR3 loop spans 17 amino acids. Per the germline V gene, CDR1 is SNHLY and CDR2 is FYNNEI. V lost 3 bases and J lost 0, with 15 bases in between. CDR3 in amino acids: CASSEGALSLAKNIQYF. The CDR3, as DNA: TGTGCCAGCAGTGAGGGGGCGCTCTCTCTAGCCAAAAACATTCAGTACTTC.

The chain uses TRBV2 and TRBJ1-1; 11 nucleotides agree with TRBD1. V shed 10 bases and J 10 bases; nucleotides not matched to a gene: 11. Germline V lookup: CDR1 SNHLY, CDR2 FYNNEI. This CDR3 has 13 residues. The CDR3 region has the DNA TGTGCCACCGGCATAGGACAGGGGGCTACAGCTTTCTTT. It is translated as CATGIGQGATAFF.

In this sample, this clone turned up a few times. The chain combines TRBV27 with TRBJ1-5; D gene uncertain. CDR3 length: 15 amino acids. From germline, CDR1 is MNHEY and CDR2 SMNVEV (reference sequence). V lost 2 bases to trimming and J lost 6 bases, with 14 bases between them. In DNA, the CDR3 is TGTGCCAGCAGTTTAGGAGGGCTGCACCGTCAGCCCCAGCATTTT. It translates to CASSLGGLHRQPQHF.

The J gene is TRBJ2-1, the V gene TRBV6-1; D not certain. Trimming left V 2 bases short and J 4 bases short, with 12 bases between. Germline CDR1 is MNHNS and CDR2 is SASEGT. The CDR3 sequence is 15 residues long. Written as DNA, the CDR3 is TGTGCCAGCAGTGAATACCTGGGTGATTACAATGAGCAGTTCTTC. This gives the protein CASSEYLGDYNEQFF.

The V gene is TRBV2, the J gene TRBJ2-7, with D tentatively TRBD1 (6 bases). CDR1 and CDR2 from the germline V gene are SNHLY and FYNNEI. V lost 6 bases, J lost 7 bases, and 16 bases lay in between. This CDR3 spans 13 amino acids. For the CDR3, the DNA is TGTGCCAGCAGAGCCGGGACATCGGGGGAGCAGTACTTC. Its translation is CASRAGTSGEQYF.

This chain links TRBV5-1 with TRBJ2-3, with 7 bases identical to TRBD2. Germline values: CDR1 SGHRS, CDR2 YFSETQ. The V segment lost 0 bases and the J segment 4 bases; nucleotides outside the gene matches: 5. The CDR3 is 15 amino acids. CDR3 sequence (DNA): TGCGCCAGCAGCTTGGCTCGGGGGAGGGCAGATACGCAGTATTTT. Translating gives CASSLARGRADTQYF.

The gene calls are TRBV7-8 and TRBJ2-7; a possible D gene is TRBD2 (5 bases). This CDR3 has 12 amino acids. Trimming left V 1 base short and J 6 bases short, with 7 bases between. CDR1 and CDR2 from the germline V gene are SGHVS and FQNEAQ. In DNA form, the CDR3 reads TGTGCCAGCAGCTTAGGCCGGGGCGAGCAGTACTTC. This sequence encodes CASSLGRGEQYF.

This chain links TRBV7-9 with TRBJ2-2; D might be TRBD2 (6 bases). Germline CDR1 and CDR2: SEHNR and FQNEAQ (reference sequence). The CDR3 length is 15 residues. With 4 bases removed from V and 2 bases from J, the gap between germline ends came to 11 bases. CDR3 region: CASSSIAVNTGELFF. For the CDR3, the DNA is TGTGCCAGCAGCTCCATAGCGGTCAACACCGGGGAGCTGTTTTTT.

The chain carries TRBV7-8 and TRBJ1-5; a possible D gene is TRBD1 (6 bases). Trimming left V 2 bases short and J 4 bases short, with 9 bases between. The CDR3 loop spans 14 amino acids. The germline V gene has CDR1 SGHVS and CDR2 FQNEAQ. The CDR3: CASSLNRGNQPQHF. CDR3 coding DNA: TGTGCCAGCAGCTTAAATAGGGGGAATCAGCCCCAGCATTTT.

The CDR3 DNA follows: TGTGCCAGCACGGGACTAGCGGGAGGGCCTCTCCAGTTCTTC. This encodes CASTGLAGGPLQFF. The genes are TRBV11-3 and TRBJ2-1, with TRBD2 identical over 16 bases. Germline V lookup: CDR1 SGHNT, CDR2 YENEEA. J gave up 13 bases and V 7 bases, and 7 bases lay outside the gene matches. The CDR3 extends over 14 amino acids.

This clone turned up a few times. V and J are TRBV18 and TRBJ2-3, with 10 bases aligning to TRBD1. V shed 6 bases, J shed 2 bases, and the junction held 5 bases outside the gene matches. The CDR3 is 15 amino acids. Per the germline V gene, CDR1 is KGHSH and CDR2 is LQKENI. The CDR3 here is CASSTRQGATDTQYF. The CDR3 region has the DNA TGTGCCAGCTCGACCCGACAGGGGGCCACAGATACGCAGTATTTT.

The chain uses TRBV2 and TRBJ2-2; 7 bases match TRBD2. V shed 8 bases, J shed 0 bases, and the junction held 3 bases outside the gene matches. CDR1 is SNHLY, CDR2 FYNNEI, per germline. The CDR3 is made up of 14 amino acids. The CDR3 protein is CASRDYPNTGELFF. The CDR3 coding sequence is TGTGCCAGCCGGGACTACCCGAACACCGGGGAGCTGTTTTTT.

A single count supports this clone. The CDR3 nucleotides are TGTGCCTGGACACAGAGGCGGGCTGATACGCAGTATTTT. Amino acid sequence: CAWTQRRADTQYF. This chain connects TRBV30 to TRBJ2-3; weak D call: TRBD2 (5 bases). The CDR3 is 13 amino acids. Trimming pared 4 bases from V and 6 bases from J, leaving 14 bases between. Germline values: CDR1 GTSNPN, CDR2 SVGIG (reference sequence).

The count of this clone is one. V and J are TRBV28 and TRBJ1-2, with D perhaps matching TRBD1 (6 bases). From germline, CDR1 is MDHEN and CDR2 SYDVKM. V shed 5 bases and J shed 7 bases, with 17 bases lying between them. The length of the CDR3 is 14 residues. The CDR3 is CASSINLRGSGYTF. CDR3 DNA sequence: TGTGCCAGCAGTATTAACCTTAGGGGGTCTGGCTACACCTTC.

The chain recombines TRBV6-6 with TRBJ1-2; 8 bases are shared with TRBD1. Unmatched junction bases numbered 3, after V lost 6 bases and J lost 6 bases. The germline CDR1 and CDR2 sequences are MNHNY and SVGAGI (reference sequence). CDR3 size: 12 residues. The CDR3: CASRDRANGYTF. The CDR3 coding sequence is TGTGCCAGCAGGGACAGGGCCAATGGCTACACCTTC.

V usage is TRBV18 and J usage is TRBJ2-5, with D possibly TRBD1 on 5 matching bases. The better agreement between TRBJ2-7 and the DNA end casts doubt on the J call. Germline V gives CDR1 KGHSH, CDR2 LQKENI. The CDR3 contains 13 residues. The CDR3 sequence is CASSPSQGYEQYF. The CDR3 bases are TGTGCCAGCTCACCGTCTCAGGGCTACGAGCAGTACTTC.

The gene calls are TRBV20-1 and TRBJ2-1; possibly TRBD2 for D (5 bases). The CDR3 has 11 amino acids. The germline V gene has CDR1 DFQATT and CDR2 SNEGSKA (reference sequence). V lost 1 base and J 13 bases, leaving 11 bases between the germline ends. CDR3 bases: TGCAGTGCTAGAGGTGGGAGCCTACAGTTCTTC. Its translation is CSARGGSLQFF.

This chain connects TRBV9 to TRBJ1-4; a possible D gene is TRBD1 (5 bases). Germline V gene sequence: CDR1 SGDLS, CDR2 YYNGEE. Trimming took 4 bases from V and 5 from J, leaving 18 bases between them. There are 16 residues in the CDR3. The CDR3 protein is CASSLGLDMGNEKLFF. The CDR3 DNA follows: TGTGCCAGCAGCCTGGGTCTGGACATGGGGAATGAAAAACTGTTTTTT.

CDR3 protein: CASSQYTGFYGYTF. The CDR3 region has the DNA TGTGCCAGCAGCCAGTACACAGGATTCTATGGCTACACCTTC. The chain combines TRBV5-6 with TRBJ1-2, with D possibly matching TRBD1 (5 bases). The CDR3 extends over 14 amino acids. Germline V gives CDR1 SGHDT, CDR2 YYEEEE. V was pared by 4 bases and J by 4 bases, with 14 bases between. Combining the CDR3 with reference TRBV5-6 and TRBJ1-2 gives the whole variable domain DAGVTQSPTHLIKTRGQQVTLRCSPKSGHDTVSWYQQALGQGPQFIFQYYEEEERQRGNFPDRFSGHQFPNYSSELNVNALLLGDSALYLCASSQYTGFYGYTFGSGTRLTVV.

The chain has TRBV9 and TRBJ1-6, with TRBD1 matching over 9 bases. The V and J ends lost 0 bases and 7 bases, in that order; junction bases with no gene match: 5. CDR3 length: 16 residues. The germline V gene has CDR1 SGDLS and CDR2 YYNGEE. The CDR3 nucleotides are TGTGCCAGCAGCGTAGCCGGGACAGGGATGAATTCACCCCTCCACTTT. Its translation is CASSVAGTGMNSPLHF.

The chain carries TRBV7-2 and TRBJ2-1; D ambiguous. Trimming pared 3 bases from V and 15 bases from J, leaving 15 bases between. Germline CDR1 SGHTA, CDR2 FQGNSA. There are 12 residues in the CDR3. The CDR3 sequence: CASSFALSFPFF. Written as DNA, the CDR3 is TGTGCCAGCAGCTTTGCTCTTAGCTTCCCGTTCTTC. The full variable domain, with the rest looked up from reference TRBV7-2 and TRBJ2-1, is GAGVSQSPSNKVTEKGKDVELRCDPISGHTALYWYRQSLGQGLEFLIYFQGNSAPDKSGLPSDRFSAERTGGSVSTLTIQRTQQEDSAVYLCASSFALSFPFFGPGTRLTVL.

To note about this clone: Other DNA sequences within the sample encode an identical CDR3. The chain carries TRBV2 and TRBJ1-1; no clear D gene. The germline CDR1 and CDR2 sequences are SNHLY and FYNNEI. CDR3 length: 13 residues. Trimming took 6 bases from V and 4 from J, leaving 12 bases between them. CDR3 residues: CASSVGRGTEAFF. CDR3 in DNA: TGTGCCAGCAGCGTAGGACGGGGCACTGAAGCTTTCTTT.

In this sample, this clone turned up once. The chain uses TRBV9 and TRBJ2-5; 7 nucleotides line up with TRBD1. V gave up 0 bases and J gave up 5 bases; unmatched junction bases: 4. CDR3 length: 14 amino acids. CDR1 is SGDLS and CDR2 is YYNGEE in the germline V gene. The CDR3: CASSVEQGLETQYF. The CDR3, as DNA: TGTGCCAGCAGCGTAGAACAGGGGTTGGAGACCCAGTACTTC.

The J gene is TRBJ2-7, the V gene TRBV11-2; tentatively, D is TRBD1 or TRBD2 (5 bases each). The CDR3 contains 15 residues. Germline V gene lookup returns CDR1 SGHAT and CDR2 FQNNGV. The V gene lost 6 bases and the J gene lost 0 bases, with 15 bases spanning the gap. CDR3 region: CASRNTGASSYEQYF. CDR3 coding DNA: TGTGCCAGCAGAAACACCGGGGCGAGCTCCTACGAGCAGTACTTC.

This chain connects TRBV7-9 to TRBJ2-5; D might be TRBD1 (5 bases). The CDR3 covers 14 residues. With 5 bases removed from V and 0 bases from J, the gap between germline ends came to 10 bases. The germline V gene has CDR1 SEHNR and CDR2 FQNEAQ (reference sequence). The CDR3 loop is CASSVDNYQETQYF. As DNA, the CDR3 is TGTGCCAGCAGCGTGGACAACTACCAAGAGACCCAGTACTTC.

The chain has TRBV28 and TRBJ1-5; D call uncertain. Looked up from germline, CDR1 is MDHEN and CDR2 is SYDVKM. The V gene lost 4 bases and the J gene lost 0 bases, with 1 base spanning the gap. This CDR3 comprises 12 residues. The CDR3 region has the DNA TGTGCCAGCAGTTATAGCAATCAGCCCCAGCATTTT. Amino acid sequence: CASSYSNQPQHF.

In its sample, this clone was seen once. The genes are TRBV21-1 and TRBJ1-1; the table's D call TRBD1 went unverified against the DNA. TRBV21-1 is given as a pseudogene. This CDR3 is 20 amino acids long. The CDR3 here is CASSKEGQGSRLLMNTEAFF. The CDR3 DNA follows: TGTGCCAGCAGCAAAGAGGGTCAGGGATCCCGATTGTTAATGAACACTGAAGCTTTCTTT.